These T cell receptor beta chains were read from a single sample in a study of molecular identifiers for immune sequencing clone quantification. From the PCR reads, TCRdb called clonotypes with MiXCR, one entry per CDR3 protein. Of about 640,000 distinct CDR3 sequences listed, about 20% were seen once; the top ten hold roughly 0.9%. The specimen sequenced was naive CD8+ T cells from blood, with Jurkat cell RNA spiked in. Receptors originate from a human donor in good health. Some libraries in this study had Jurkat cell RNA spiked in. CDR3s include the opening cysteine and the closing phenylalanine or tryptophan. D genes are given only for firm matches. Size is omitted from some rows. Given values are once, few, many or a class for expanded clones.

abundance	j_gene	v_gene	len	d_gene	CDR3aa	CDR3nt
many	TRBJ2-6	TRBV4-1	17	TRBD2	CASSSPSGFSGANVLTF	TGCGCCAGCAGCTCCCCTAGCGGTTTTTCTGGGGCCAACGTCCTGACTTTC
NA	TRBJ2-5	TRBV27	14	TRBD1	CASSFQGAGETQYF	TGTGCCAGCAGTTTCCAGGGGGCAGGAGAGACCCAGTACTTC
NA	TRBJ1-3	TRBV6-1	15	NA	CASSEAIRFGNTIYF	TGTGCCAGCAGTGAAGCCATCAGGTTTGGAAACACCATATATTTT
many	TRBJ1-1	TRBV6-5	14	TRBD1	CASSFDRANTEAFF	TGTGCCAGCAGTTTTGACAGGGCGAACACTGAAGCTTTCTTT
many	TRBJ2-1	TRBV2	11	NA	CASHAVNEQFF	TGTGCCAGCCACGCGGTCAATGAGCAGTTCTTC
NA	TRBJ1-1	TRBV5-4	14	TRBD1	CASTEGTGYTEAFF	TGTGCCTCCACTGAAGGGACAGGGTACACTGAAGCTTTCTTT
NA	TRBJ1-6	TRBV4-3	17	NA	CASSQDRRTADESPLHF	TGCGCCAGCAGCCAAGATCGTCGGACAGCGGATGAGTCACCCCTCCACTTT
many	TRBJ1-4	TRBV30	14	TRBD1	CAWNVGTGGRKLFF	TGTGCCTGGAATGTCGGGACAGGAGGGCGAAAACTGTTTTTT
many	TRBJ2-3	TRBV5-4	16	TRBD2	CASSLAGAGGGDTQYF	TGTGCCAGCAGCTTGGCTGGGGCGGGAGGTGGCGATACGCAGTATTTT
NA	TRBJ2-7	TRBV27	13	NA	CASRRRLPHEQYF	TGTGCCAGCAGAAGGAGACTTCCCCACGAGCAGTACTTC
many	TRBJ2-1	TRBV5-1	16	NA	CASSLVRGGAYNEQFF	TGCGCCAGCAGCTTGGTCCGTGGAGGAGCCTACAATGAGCAGTTCTTC
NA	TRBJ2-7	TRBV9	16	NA	CASSSTRGAPSYEQYF	TGTGCCAGCAGTTCCACGAGGGGGGCCCCCTCCTACGAGCAGTACTTC
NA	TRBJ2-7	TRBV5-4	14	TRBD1	CASSPGQGSYEQHF	TGTGCCAGCAGCCCGGGACAGGGATCCTACGAGCAGCACTTC
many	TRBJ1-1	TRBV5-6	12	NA	CASSLRVTEAFF	TGTGCCAGCAGCTTGAGGGTCACTGAAGCTTTCTTT
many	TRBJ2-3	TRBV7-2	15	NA	CASSPRTYITDTQYF	TGTGCCAGCAGCCCCCGGACCTATATCACAGATACGCAGTATTTT
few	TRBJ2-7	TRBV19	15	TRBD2	CASSIESGGSYEQYF	TGTGCCAGTAGTATAGAGAGCGGGGGGAGCTACGAGCAGTACTTC
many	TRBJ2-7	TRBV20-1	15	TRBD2	CSARDDVREGPEQYF	TGCAGTGCTAGAGATGATGTCCGGGAGGGACCCGAGCAGTACTTC
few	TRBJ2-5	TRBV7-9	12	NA	CASRRDKETQYF	TGTGCCAGCAGGCGGGACAAGGAGACCCAGTACTTC
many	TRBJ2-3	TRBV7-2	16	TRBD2	CASSPPLAGAEDTQYF	TGTGCCAGCAGCCCCCCGCTAGCGGGAGCCGAAGATACGCAGTATTTT
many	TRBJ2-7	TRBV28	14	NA	CASSSRLNSYEQYF	TGTGCCAGCAGTTCCCGACTGAACTCCTACGAGCAGTACTTC
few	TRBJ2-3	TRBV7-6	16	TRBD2	CASSGRLAGSTDAQYF	TGTGCCAGCAGCGGGAGACTAGCGGGAAGCACAGATGCGCAGTATTTT
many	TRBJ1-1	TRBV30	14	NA	CAWSVRWGHTEAFF	TGTGCCTGGAGTGTAAGGTGGGGGCACACTGAAGCTTTCTTT
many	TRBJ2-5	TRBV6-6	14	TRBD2	CASRDPRGGETQYF	TGTGCCAGCAGAGATCCAAGGGGAGGGGAGACCCAGTACTTC
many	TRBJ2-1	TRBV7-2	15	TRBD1	CASSLWEKGAKEQFF	TGTGCCAGCAGCTTATGGGAAAAGGGGGCAAAGGAGCAGTTCTTC
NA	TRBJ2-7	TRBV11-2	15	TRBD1	CASSFPRTGDSEQYF	TGTGCCAGCAGCTTCCCACGGACAGGGGACTCCGAGCAGTACTTC
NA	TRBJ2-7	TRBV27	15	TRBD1	CATRGDRGKSYEQYF	TGTGCCACCAGAGGAGACAGGGGCAAATCCTACGAGCAGTACTTC
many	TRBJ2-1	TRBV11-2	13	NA	CASSLGGPPPEFF	TGTGCCAGCAGCTTAGGGGGGCCCCCTCCGGAGTTCTTC
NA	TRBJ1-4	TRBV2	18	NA	CASSVRGVWLTANEKLFF	TGTGCCAGCAGTGTTAGAGGTGTCTGGTTAACGGCTAATGAAAAACTGTTTTTT
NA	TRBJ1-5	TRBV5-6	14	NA	CASSYRVSNQPQHF	TGTGCCAGCAGCTACAGGGTCAGCAATCAGCCCCAGCATTTT
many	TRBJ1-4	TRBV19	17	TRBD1	CASSPDRGPGANEKLFF	TGTGCCAGTAGTCCTGACAGGGGACCCGGGGCTAATGAAAAACTGTTTTTT
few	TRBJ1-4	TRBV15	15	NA	CATKGGTASNEKLFF	TGTGCCACCAAAGGGGGAACGGCGAGTAATGAAAAACTGTTTTTT
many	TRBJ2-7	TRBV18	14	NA	CASSPGDTPGEQYF	TGTGCCAGCTCACCGGGGGACACCCCGGGGGAGCAGTACTTC
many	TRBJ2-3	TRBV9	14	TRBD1	CASSYGDSPLGQYF	TGTGCCAGCAGCTACGGGGACAGCCCTCTTGGGCAGTATTTT
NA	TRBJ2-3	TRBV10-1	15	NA	CASSESILGGDTQYF	TGCGCCAGCAGTGAGTCGATTCTAGGCGGAGATACGCAGTATTTT
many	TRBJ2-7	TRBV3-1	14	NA	CASSPSLTLYEQYF	TGTGCCAGCAGCCCGAGTCTTACCCTCTACGAGCAGTACTTC
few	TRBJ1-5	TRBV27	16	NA	CASSLGRPNSNQPQHF	TGTGCCAGCAGTTTAGGCAGACCAAATAGCAATCAGCCCCAGCATTTT
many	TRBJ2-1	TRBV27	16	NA	CASSLTRDTHYNEQFF	TGTGCCAGCAGTCTGACCCGGGACACCCACTACAATGAGCAGTTCTTC
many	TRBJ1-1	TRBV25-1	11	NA	CASSEGKEAFF	TGTGCCAGCAGTGAAGGCAAGGAAGCTTTCTTT
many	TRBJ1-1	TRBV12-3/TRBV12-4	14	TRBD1	CASTLQGRQTEAFF	TGTGCCAGCACCTTACAGGGGCGGCAAACTGAAGCTTTCTTT
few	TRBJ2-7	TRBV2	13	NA	CASRDPPSLEQYF	TGTGCCAGTCGGGACCCACCCTCACTCGAGCAGTACTTC
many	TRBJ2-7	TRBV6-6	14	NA	CASSTLTGTYEQYF	TGTGCCAGCAGTACCTTGACAGGCACCTACGAGCAGTACTTC
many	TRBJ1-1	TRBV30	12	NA	CAWRFENTEAFF	TGTGCCTGGCGTTTTGAGAACACTGAAGCTTTCTTT
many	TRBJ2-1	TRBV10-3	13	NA	CAMGTASYNEQFF	TGTGCCATGGGGACTGCATCCTACAATGAGCAGTTCTTC
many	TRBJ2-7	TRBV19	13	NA	CASSAALSYEQYF	TGTGCCAGTAGCGCCGCTCTTAGTTACGAGCAGTACTTC
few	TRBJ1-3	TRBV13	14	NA	CASSLRVSGNTIYF	TGTGCCAGCAGCTTAAGGGTGTCAGGAAACACCATATATTTT
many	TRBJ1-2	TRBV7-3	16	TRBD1	CASSPGTAISNYGYTF	TGTGCCAGCAGCCCAGGGACAGCAATTTCAAACTATGGCTACACCTTC
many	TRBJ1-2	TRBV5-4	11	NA	CAGGEAYGYTF	TGTGCAGGGGGGGAAGCCTATGGCTACACCTTC
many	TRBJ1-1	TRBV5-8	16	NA	CASSFLPKMGPTEAFF	TGTGCCAGCAGCTTTTTACCCAAAATGGGGCCCACTGAAGCTTTCTTT
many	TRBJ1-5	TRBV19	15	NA	CASRPGFKGDQPQHF	TGTGCCAGTAGACCCGGTTTTAAGGGGGATCAGCCCCAGCATTTT
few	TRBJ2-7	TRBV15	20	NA	CATSRERDTTLDSRNYEQYF	TGTGCCACCAGCAGGGAAAGGGACACCACCTTGGACTCCCGAAACTACGAGCAGTACTTC
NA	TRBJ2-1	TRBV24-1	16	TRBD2	CATSESGASSYNEQFF	TGTGCCACCAGTGAAAGCGGGGCCAGCTCCTACAATGAGCAGTTCTTC